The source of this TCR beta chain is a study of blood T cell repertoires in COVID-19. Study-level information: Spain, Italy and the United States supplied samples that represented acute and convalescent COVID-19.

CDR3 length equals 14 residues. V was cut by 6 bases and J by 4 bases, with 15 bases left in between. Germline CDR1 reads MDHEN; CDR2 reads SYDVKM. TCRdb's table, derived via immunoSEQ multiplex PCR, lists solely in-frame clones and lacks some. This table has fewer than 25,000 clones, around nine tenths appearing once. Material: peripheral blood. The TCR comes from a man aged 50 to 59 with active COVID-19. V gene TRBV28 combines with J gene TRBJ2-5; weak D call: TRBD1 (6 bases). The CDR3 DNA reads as TGTGCCAGCAGCTCGCAGGGGTCTCGAGAGACCCAGTACTTC. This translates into CASSSQGSRETQYF. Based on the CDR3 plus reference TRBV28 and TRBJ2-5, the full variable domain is DVKVTQSSRYLVKRTGEKVFLECVQDMDHENMFWYRQDPGLGLRLIYFSYDVKMKEKGDIPEGYSVSREKKERFSLILESASTNQTSMYLCASSSQGSRETQYFGPGTRLLVL.